These T cell receptor beta chains were read from a single sample in a study of blood T cell repertoires in COVID-19. Here immunoSEQ multiplex PCR was the method, and the copy in TCRdb shows in-frame clones only, minus some. The table includes 70,000 to 95,000 clones, over 80% detected once. The sample comprised peripheral blood. These receptors were taken from a woman aged 45 to 65 in a cohort sampled during active COVID-19. CDR3s include the opening cysteine and the closing phenylalanine or tryptophan. A D gene is named only where the DNA matches it firmly. Size is stated for part of the rows, as once, few or many counts, or as a class when the clone is expanded.

TRBJ1-2 | TRBD1 | TRBV4-1 | few | TGCGCCAGCAGCCCGCCGGGACAGGGAAAGGGCTACACCTTC | CASSPPGQGKGYTF
TRBJ1-5 | NA | TRBV30 | NA | TGTGCCTGGAGTGAAGGCAGGGCTCAGCCCCAGCATTTT | CAWSEGRAQPQHF
TRBJ2-7 | TRBD2 | TRBV5-6 | NA | TGTGCCAGCAGCTTGCTGGCGGGAGGGCCTATCGAGCAGTACTTC | CASSLLAGGPIEQYF
TRBJ2-7 | NA | TRBV19 | NA | TGTGCCAGTAGTGCCGGGAGCTCCTACGAGCAGTACTTC | CASSAGSSYEQYF
TRBJ2-3 | NA | TRBV9 | NA | TGTGCCAGCAGCGTAGCCGGGGGAGTCACAGATACGCAGTATTTT | CASSVAGGVTDTQYF
TRBJ1-2 | NA | TRBV20-1 | NA | TGCAGTGCTAGTCGGCAGGGTCTTTCCCCCTACACCTTC | CSASRQGLSPYTF
TRBJ2-3 | NA | TRBV3-1/TRBV3-2 | NA | TGTGCCAGCAGCCAAGACCAGGCAGGTCTCGATACGCAGTATTTT | CASSQDQAGLDTQYF
TRBJ1-4 | TRBD1 | TRBV6-1 | NA | TGTGCCAGCAGTGAACGTATTGAGGGGGCGTGGGAAAAACTGTTTTTT | CASSERIEGAWEKLFF
TRBJ2-7 | TRBD2 | TRBV5-1 | NA | TGCGCCAGCAGCCCTGGACTAGCGAGTTACGAGCAGTACTTC | CASSPGLASYEQYF
TRBJ2-7 | TRBD1 | TRBV6-1 | NA | TGTGCCAGCAGTGACGACGGACAGGGGGCTTCCTACGAGCAGTACTTC | CASSDDGQGASYEQYF
TRBJ2-7 | NA | TRBV2 | NA | TGTGCCAGCAGCGAAACAGGGATCCCGACCTTATACGAGCAGTACTTC | CASSETGIPTLYEQYF
TRBJ2-1 | NA | TRBV2 | NA | TGTGCCAGCAGACCCGACAGGAACAATGAGCAGTTCTTC | CASRPDRNNEQFF
TRBJ2-7 | TRBD2 | TRBV29-1 | NA | TGCAGCGTTGAAGTTGGACTAGCGGGGTCCTACGAGCAGTACTTC | CSVEVGLAGSYEQYF
TRBJ2-1 | NA | TRBV19 | NA | TGTGCCAGTAAGAGAGGGGGAAATGAGCAGTTCTTC | CASKRGGNEQFF
TRBJ2-1 | TRBD1 | TRBV5-8 | NA | TGTGCCAGCAGCTCGTATATACAGGGGGCGAATGAGCAGTTCTTC | CASSSYIQGANEQFF
TRBJ1-2 | NA | TRBV2 | NA | TGTGCCAGCAGACCGGGAAACTATGGCTACACCTTC | CASRPGNYGYTF
TRBJ2-7 | TRBD2 | TRBV29-1 | NA | TGCAGCGTTGGGACCTCTCTAGCGGGACAATCCTACGAGCAGTACTTC | CSVGTSLAGQSYEQYF
TRBJ1-5 | TRBD1 | TRBV30 | NA | TGTGCCTGGAGTGTACTAGGGGGCGCATCGGGCAATCAGCCCCAGCATTTT | CAWSVLGGASGNQPQHF
TRBJ1-3 | TRBD1 | TRBV10-3 | NA | TGTGCCATCAGTGAGTCGGTGGGGACAGCCTCTGGAAACACCATATATTTT | CAISESVGTASGNTIYF
TRBJ1-5 | TRBD1 | TRBV15 | NA | TGTGCCACCAGCAGAGCGGGGACAGCTAATCAGCCCCAGCATTTT | CATSRAGTANQPQHF
TRBJ2-7 | TRBD1 | TRBV6-5 | NA | TGTGCCAGCAGCCGGGGACAGGGGGCGGGCGAGCAGTACTTC | CASSRGQGAGEQYF
TRBJ1-4 | TRBD1 | TRBV18 | NA | TGTGCCAGCTCGGGACAGGGAACTGAAAAACTGTTTTTT | CASSGQGTEKLFF
TRBJ2-1 | TRBD2 | TRBV5-6 | NA | TGTGCCAGCAGCTTGGAGTCGGCTAGCGGGACGTCCTACAATGAGCAGTTCTTC | CASSLESASGTSYNEQFF
TRBJ2-2 | TRBD2 | TRBV7-9 | NA | TGTGCCAGCAGCTTAGTGGTGACTAGCGGGAGCACCGGGGAGCTGTTTTTT | CASSLVVTSGSTGELFF
TRBJ1-2 | TRBD1 | TRBV9 | NA | TGTGCCAGCAGCGTAGGGCAGGGGGTCCCCTATGGCTACACCTTC | CASSVGQGVPYGYTF
TRBJ2-1 | NA | TRBV7-9 | NA | TGTGCCAGCAGCAGCTACAGGGTCGACAATGAGCAGTTCTTC | CASSSYRVDNEQFF
TRBJ2-5 | TRBD2 | TRBV10-3 | NA | TGTGCCATCAGTGAGGGACTAGCGCGAGTGGAGCCCCAGTACTTC | CAISEGLARVEPQYF
TRBJ2-3 | TRBD1 | TRBV28 | NA | TGTGCCAGCAGTTCTCGACAGGGGGCGGTAGCTACGCAGTATTTT | CASSSRQGAVATQYF
TRBJ1-4 | TRBD1 | TRBV6-5 | once | TGTGCCAGCAGTTCAGGGACAGACGAAAAACTGTTTTTT | CASSSGTDEKLFF
TRBJ2-5 | TRBD2 | TRBV19 | NA | TGTGCCACCCCGGGAGGTAGTTCAACCCAAGAGACCCAGTACTTC | CATPGGSSTQETQYF